This TCR beta chain comes out of a study of tumor-infiltrating lymphocytes in localized non-small cell lung cancer. Study details: Several tumor histologies, both smoking statuses, and some post-neoadjuvant chemotherapy samples were included. Study findings and constraints: IM1 and IM2 tumors showed no difference in T-cell fraction.

Germline values: CDR1 SGDLS, CDR2 YYNGEE. This CDR3 is 16 amino acids long. Trimming removed 0 bases from V and 5 bases from J; junction bases left unmatched: 4. Assay used: immunoSEQ multiplex PCR; TCRdb lists only in-frame clones, some missing. The sample carries about 6,700 clones, 75% to 85% recorded once. As regards this clone: Its antigen is as yet unknown.

The sample taken for sequencing was uninvolved lung tissue not adjacent to the tumor. This TCR was sampled from a human donor with non-small cell lung cancer. V is TRBV9 and J is TRBJ2-1, with 11 positions matching TRBD2. The DNA for the CDR3 is TGTGCCAGCAGCGTAGATCTAGCGGGGGGCGACAATGAGCAGTTCTTC. It translates to CASSVDLAGGDNEQFF.